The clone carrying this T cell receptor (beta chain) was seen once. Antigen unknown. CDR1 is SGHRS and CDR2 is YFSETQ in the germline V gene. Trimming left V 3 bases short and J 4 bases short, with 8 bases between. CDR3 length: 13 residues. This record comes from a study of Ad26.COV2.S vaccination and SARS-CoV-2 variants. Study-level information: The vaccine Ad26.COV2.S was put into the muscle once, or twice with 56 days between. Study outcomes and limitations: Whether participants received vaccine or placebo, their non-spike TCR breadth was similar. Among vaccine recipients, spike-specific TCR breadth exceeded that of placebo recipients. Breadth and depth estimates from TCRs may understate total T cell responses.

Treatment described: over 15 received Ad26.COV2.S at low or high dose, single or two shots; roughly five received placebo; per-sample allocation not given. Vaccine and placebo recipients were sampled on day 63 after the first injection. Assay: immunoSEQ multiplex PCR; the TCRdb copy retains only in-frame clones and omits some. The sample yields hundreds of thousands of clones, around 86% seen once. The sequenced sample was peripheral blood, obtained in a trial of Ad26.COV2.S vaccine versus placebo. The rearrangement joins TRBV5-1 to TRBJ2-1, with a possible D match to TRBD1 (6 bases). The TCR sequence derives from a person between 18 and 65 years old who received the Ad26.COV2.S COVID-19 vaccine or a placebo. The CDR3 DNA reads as TGCGCCAGCAGCTCGCAGGGGTACAATGAGCAGTTCTTC. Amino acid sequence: CASSSQGYNEQFF.